Listed below are T cell receptor beta chains from one sample, sequenced in a study of blood T cells in healthy people across ages. TCRdb passed the 5' RACE reads through MiXCR, listing each CDR3 protein once. This sample has about 1,400,000 distinct CDR3 sequences, with approximately 40% found just once. The sample was blood. All receptors come from a woman aged 18-29 years in good health. Both conserved end residues are part of each CDR3. D genes are given only for firm matches. The size of a clone is reported for some rows only, either as once, few or many, or as a class for expanded clones.

j_call,v_call,d_call,cdr3_length,clone_size,cdr3_aa,cdr3_nt
TRBJ2-1,TRBV7-2,NA,17,NA,CASSPSLRGRVYNGQFF,TGTGCCAGCAGCCCAAGCCTACGCGGTCGGGTTTACAATGGGCAGTTCTTC
TRBJ2-7,TRBV20-1,NA,13,NA,CSAHRGSPYEQYF,TGCAGTGCCCACCGAGGCAGTCCCTACGAGCAGTACTTC
TRBJ1-1,TRBV5-1,TRBD1,13,few,CASSTRGQNEAFF,TGCGCCAGCAGCACCAGGGGGCAAAATGAAGCTTTCTTT
TRBJ2-5,TRBV5-1,TRBD1,14,NA,CASKPGQSQETQYF,TGCGCCAGCAAGCCGGGACAGTCTCAAGAGACCCAGTACTTC
TRBJ1-5,TRBV4-1,NA,16,few,CASSQDRSDSNQPQHF,TGCGCCAGCAGCCAAGATCGTTCAGATAGCAATCAGCCCCAGCATTTT
TRBJ2-7,TRBV7-6,NA,16,once,CASSLAPRDTPYEQYF,TGTGCCAGCAGCTTAGCGCCCCGGGACACTCCCTACGAGCAGTACTTC
TRBJ2-7,TRBV5-1,TRBD2,16,NA,CASSLVAGSSYNEQYF,TGTGCCAGCAGCTTAGTAGCGGGAAGCTCCTACAATGAGCAGTACTTC
TRBJ2-5,TRBV9,NA,15,few,CASSNRPERQETQYF,TGTGCCAGCAGCAATAGACCGGAGCGACAAGAGACCCAGTACTTC
TRBJ2-3,TRBV20-1,TRBD1,15,NA,CSARGGQGRADTQYF,TGCAGTGCTAGAGGGGGACAGGGCCGCGCAGATACGCAGTATTTT
TRBJ2-1,TRBV10-3,TRBD1,15,NA,CAISPGTGDSNEQFF,TGTGCCATCAGCCCCGGGACAGGGGATTCGAATGAGCAGTTCTTC
TRBJ2-5,TRBV7-2,NA,13,few,CASSLAGLSEQYF,TGTGCCAGCAGCTTAGCCGGATTGTCTGAGCAGTACTTC
TRBJ2-3,TRBV27,NA,16,NA,CASRVGTQGGGDTQYF,TGTGCCAGCCGCGTTGGGACTCAGGGGGGGGGAGATACGCAGTATTTT
TRBJ2-5,TRBV29-1,NA,13,NA,CSVEEGFAGTQYF,TGCAGCGTTGAAGAGGGGTTCGCGGGGACCCAGTACTTC
TRBJ2-1,TRBV28,NA,17,many,CASILSPMPLGGNEQFF,TGTGCCAGCATCTTGTCTCCGATGCCTTTGGGAGGCAATGAGCAGTTCTTC
TRBJ2-3,TRBV20-1,NA,13,NA,CSALDSRTDTQYF,TGCAGTGCCTTGGACAGCCGAACAGATACGCAGTATTTT
TRBJ1-6,TRBV20-1,TRBD1,15,NA,CSALLTGGLNSPLHF,TGCAGTGCATTGTTGACAGGGGGCCTTAATTCACCCCTCCACTTT
TRBJ2-1,TRBV9,NA,16,NA,CASSVSGTSSYNEQFF,TGTGCCAGCAGTGTATCCGGGACTTCCTCCTACAATGAGCAGTTCTTC
TRBJ2-7,TRBV6-1,TRBD2,14,once,CASARTSGSDEQYF,TGTGCCAGCGCGAGGACTAGCGGGAGTGACGAGCAGTACTTC
TRBJ2-1,TRBV2,NA,16,NA,CASSPRAESSYNEQFF,TGTGCCAGCAGCCCACGGGCGGAGAGCTCCTACAATGAGCAGTTCTTC
TRBJ2-7,TRBV7-9,NA,13,NA,CASSSSVENEQYF,TGTGCCAGCAGCTCTTCTGTGGAGAACGAGCAGTACTTC
TRBJ2-3,TRBV13,NA,14,NA,CASSLGLNTDTQYF,TGTGCCAGCAGTCTCGGACTTAACACAGATACGCAGTATTTT
TRBJ2-7,TRBV2,TRBD1,15,NA,CASSHAGQGSYEQYF,TGTGCCAGCAGTCACGCGGGACAGGGATCCTACGAGCAGTACTTC
TRBJ1-1,TRBV6-8,TRBD1,18,NA,CAGSPGKWDRGRCTEAFF,TGTGCCGGCAGTCCAGGGAAGTGGGACAGGGGAAGATGCACTGAAGCTTTCTTT
TRBJ1-5,TRBV6-5,TRBD1,15,many,CASSQDRVPNQPQHF,TGTGCCAGCAGTCAAGACAGGGTCCCCAATCAGCCCCAGCATTTT
TRBJ2-7,TRBV4-2,NA,14,NA,CASSQDKVAYEQYF,TGTGCCAGCAGCCAAGATAAGGTAGCCTACGAGCAGTACTTC
TRBJ2-3,TRBV2,TRBD1,14,few,CASQTGMSTDTQYF,TGTGCCAGCCAGACAGGGATGAGCACAGATACGCAGTATTTT
TRBJ2-2,TRBV5-1,TRBD2,17,NA,CASSFPTGGMNTGELFF,TGCGCCAGCAGCTTCCCTACGGGGGGGATGAACACCGGGGAGCTGTTTTTT
TRBJ2-7,TRBV28,NA,14,few,CASSLLLSRNEQYF,TGTGCCAGCAGTTTATTATTGTCCAGGAACGAGCAGTACTTC
TRBJ1-1,TRBV28,NA,17,NA,CASISQGGVLLDTEAFF,TGTGCCAGCATTAGTCAGGGAGGGGTGCTGTTAGACACTGAAGCTTTCTTT
TRBJ1-2,TRBV29-1,NA,14,few,CSVDLDRFGRGYTF,TGCAGCGTTGACCTAGACAGGTTTGGTAGGGGCTACACCTTC
TRBJ1-2,TRBV6-2/TRBV6-3,TRBD1,13,many,CASRPDRVYGYTF,TGTGCCAGCAGGCCGGACAGGGTGTATGGCTACACCTTC
TRBJ2-1,TRBV29-1,TRBD2,15,few,CSGATGTRADNEQFF,TGCAGCGGTGCAACCGGGACTAGGGCGGACAATGAGCAGTTCTTC
TRBJ2-7,TRBV18,NA,14,NA,CASSSKGTTYEQYF,TGTGCCAGCTCATCCAAAGGTACGACCTACGAGCAGTACTTC